This T cell receptor (beta chain) was recorded in a study of tumor-infiltrating lymphocytes in primary liver carcinoma. Study background: Resection treated the patients' primary liver carcinoma.

Blood RNA originated from unsorted whole blood, with germline DNA additionally extracted. The input was about 500 ng total RNA; TCR beta cDNA was made from it with a constant-region primer. Three nested multiplex PCR rounds, a slightly modified ARM-PCR method, built the TCR beta libraries. It was with TRBV1-TRBV30 forward primers and a C-beta reverse primer that the first two PCR rounds were run, at approximately 10 cycles each. TCRdb independently ran MiXCR on the multiplex PCR reads; one entry per CDR3 protein. Here the sample spans around 330,000 distinct CDR3 sequences, 65% being singletons. Remarks on this clonotype: This could be a read error, since a much larger clone is one nucleotide away. This likely comes from a read error, as the CDR3 has no conserved phenylalanine or tryptophan at its end.

Looked up from germline, CDR1 is ENHRY and CDR2 is SYGVKD. This CDR3 is built from 15 residues. Deletions cut 10 bases from V and 0 bases from J, with 16 bases between. The receptor comes from a man aged 40-55 years with primary liver carcinoma and hepatitis B virus infection. The sample consisted of peripheral blood. The chain recombines TRBV10-3 with TRBJ2-1; the D gene is possibly TRBD1 (5 bases). The CDR3 DNA follows: TGTGCCACCTCGACCCGACAGAGCTCCTACAATGAGCAGTTCTTA. Protein sequence: CATSTRQSSYNEQFL.